This passage covers 15 T cell receptor beta chains from one sample sequenced in a study of control samples from healthy donors and cancer patients. Libraries were prepared by immunoSEQ multiplex PCR; TCRdb keeps only in-frame clonotypes and omits some of them. The table shows roughly 92,000 clones, with about 88% occurring only once. The sequencing sample was made of blood. The receptors shown here come from a woman in her forties or fifties in good health.

The V gene is TRBV5-1, the J gene TRBJ2-3; D perhaps matches TRBD1 (6 bases). Germline assignment: CDR1 SGHRS and CDR2 YFSETQ. Trimming shortened V by 2 bases and J by 2 bases, and 9 bases separated the two germline ends. This CDR3 region has 14 residues. The CDR3 sequence is CASSLDRPTDTQYF. The CDR3 nucleotides are TGCGCCAGCAGCTTAGACAGGCCCACAGATACGCAGTATTTT.

This chain uses TRBV10-3 with TRBJ2-7; D may be TRBD1 or TRBD2 (5 bases each). V gave up 2 bases and J gave up 6 bases, with 8 bases separating them. The length of the CDR3 is 12 residues. The V gene's germline CDR1 is ENHRY and CDR2 SYGVKD. The CDR3 here is CAISEGGGEQYF. The CDR3 nucleotides are TGTGCCATCAGTGAGGGGGGTGGCGAGCAGTACTTC.

This clone was seen just once. This chain connects TRBV14 to TRBJ2-7; 8 bases are a match to TRBD1. V lost 4 bases and J lost 2; bases outside the gene matches: 4. This CDR3 contains 14 residues. Looked up from germline, CDR1 is SGHDN and CDR2 is FVKESK. CDR3 nucleotides: TGTGCCAGCAGCCGTGGGACAGGTCCCTACGAGCAGTACTTC. Its protein product is CASSRGTGPYEQYF.

This chain connects TRBV9 to TRBJ2-2; D is undetermined. The CDR3 totals 13 residues. Deletions cut 7 bases from V and 6 bases from J, with 13 bases between. CDR1 and CDR2 (germline): SGDLS, YYNGEE. The CDR3 protein is CASGNDVAGELFF. In nucleotides, the CDR3 is TGTGCCAGCGGGAACGACGTGGCCGGGGAGCTGTTTTTT.

This sequence joins TRBV5-6 and TRBJ2-2; D possibly uses TRBD1 or TRBD2 (5 bases each). In germline, CDR1 is SGHDT, CDR2 YYEEEE. CDR3 length equals 17 residues. With 0 bases removed from V and 0 bases from J, the gap between germline ends came to 12 bases. CDR3 coding DNA: TGTGCCAGCAGCTTGGGCACCGGGACGGCGAACACCGGGGAGCTGTTTTTT. Protein sequence: CASSLGTGTANTGELFF.

V usage is TRBV6-1 and J usage is TRBJ1-1, with a possible D match to TRBD1 (6 bases). Trimming stripped 4 bases from V and 2 bases from J, with 26 bases between. Germline CDR1 reads MNHNS; CDR2 reads SASEGT. This CDR3 region has 19 residues. The CDR3 sequence is CASSGTQGLNLGANTEAFF. CDR3 coding DNA: TGTGCCAGCAGTGGGACTCAAGGATTAAACCTGGGGGCCAACACTGAAGCTTTCTTT.

The chain uses TRBV4-3 and TRBJ2-3, with a possible D match to TRBD2 (6 bases). CDR3 length: 15 amino acids. Germline-derived CDR1 and CDR2 are LGHNA and YSLEER. With 0 bases removed from V and 6 bases from J, the gap between germline ends came to 13 bases. In DNA form, the CDR3 reads TGCGCCAGCAGCCAAGAGACCGGGAGCAGGGATACGCAGTATTTT. Amino acid sequence: CASSQETGSRDTQYF.

The J gene is TRBJ2-6, the V gene TRBV19; 11 nucleotides agree with TRBD1. CDR1 and CDR2 from the germline V gene are LNHDA and SQIVND (reference sequence). Trimming took 5 bases from V and 0 from J; bases not matched to a gene: 3. The CDR3 sequence is 17 residues long. DNA for the CDR3: TGTGCCAGTAGTGGGGGACAGGGGGTCTCTGGGGCCAACGTCCTGACTTTC. Amino acids: CASSGGQGVSGANVLTF.

A single count supports this clone. This rearrangement joins TRBV6-6 to TRBJ1-2; 8 bases fit TRBD1. V was pared by 0 bases and J by 4 bases, with 7 bases of the junction left unmatched. CDR1 is MNHNY and CDR2 is SVGAGI in the germline V gene (reference sequence). The CDR3 is made up of 16 amino acids. The CDR3, as DNA: TGTGCCAGCAGTTACTCAGGGACAGGCGGAATCTATGGCTACACCTTC. Encoded protein: CASSYSGTGGIYGYTF.

The chain couples TRBV27 to TRBJ1-4; D unclear. The CDR3 extends over 16 amino acids. Germline assignment: CDR1 MNHEY and CDR2 SMNVEV (reference sequence). The ends were cut back, 2 bases at V and 4 bases at J, with 14 bases in the middle. The CDR3 loop is CASSLNSGRVNEKLFF. The CDR3 region has the DNA TGTGCCAGCAGTTTAAACAGCGGACGGGTTAATGAAAAACTGTTTTTT.

The chain combines TRBV11-2 with TRBJ1-1; D is uncertain. The CDR3 totals 15 residues. The V gene lost 5 bases and the J gene lost 5 bases, with 18 bases spanning the gap. Germline V lookup: CDR1 SGHAT, CDR2 FQNNGV. The CDR3 sequence is CASSPESFTRTEAFF. CDR3 nucleotides: TGTGCCAGCAGCCCCGAATCCTTCACACGGACTGAAGCTTTCTTT.

This chain joins TRBV29-1 and TRBJ1-2; 7 nucleotides align to TRBD1. CDR1 is SQVTM and CDR2 is ANQGSEA in the germline V gene. Losses at the gene ends were 4 bases for V and 3 bases for J; bases not matched to a gene: 5. The CDR3 is 13 residues long. DNA of the CDR3: TGCAGCGTTGGTAGGGGGCAGGACTATGGCTACACCTTC. It is translated as CSVGRGQDYGYTF.

This clone has just a few counts. The J gene is TRBJ1-6, the V gene TRBV3-1 (or the pseudogene TRBV3-2); the D gene is possibly TRBD1 (6 bases). The CDR3 covers 15 residues. CDR1 is LGHDT, CDR2 YNNKEL, per germline (reference sequence). V was shortened by 4 bases and J by 5 bases, with 12 bases between the two germline ends. CDR3 sequence reads: CASSLTGSDNSPLHF. CDR3 DNA: TGTGCCAGCAGCCTAACAGGGTCCGATAATTCACCCCTCCACTTT.

This chain joins TRBV6-5 and TRBJ1-2, with D maybe TRBD1 (5 bases). This CDR3 has 15 residues. The germline V gene has CDR1 MNHEY and CDR2 SVGAGI. V lost 5 bases to trimming and J lost 4 bases, with 17 bases between them. The CDR3 region is CASSLRGRAFYGYTF. The CDR3 DNA reads as TGTGCCAGCAGTCTCCGGGGGAGGGCGTTCTATGGCTACACCTTC.

V and J are TRBV5-8 and TRBJ2-7; either TRBD1 or TRBD2 may fit D (5 bases each). Germline lookup yields CDR1 SGHTS and CDR2 YDEGEE. V dropped 0 bases and J dropped 0 bases, with 7 bases sitting between them. This CDR3 has 14 residues. Here the CDR3 DNA reads TGTGCCAGCAGCTTGGCGGGGCTCTCCTACGAGCAGTACTTC. Translating gives CASSLAGLSYEQYF.